This TCR beta chain was sequenced for a study of OX40 agonist ivuxolimab in advanced cancers. Study results and caveats: Low normalized clonal expansion also occurred in some nonresponding patients.

For this clone: The antigen is unknown.

TCRdb keeps only in-frame clones here, not all; method: immunoSEQ multiplex PCR. The sample lists under 140,000 clones; over 85% were seen once. The CDR3 loop spans 14 amino acids. V was cut by 5 bases and J by 0 bases, with 8 bases left in between. The germline V gene has CDR1 SEHNR and CDR2 FQNEAQ (reference sequence). J is TRBJ1-3 and V is TRBV7-9; D remains ambiguous. The input for sequencing was CD4+ or CD8+ T cells sorted from blood, taken in a trial of the OX40 agonist ivuxolimab. The clonotype comes from an adult with an advanced solid tumor such as melanoma, head and neck, liver or kidney cancer. This CDR3 reads CASSPRNSGNTIYF. The CDR3 nucleotides are TGTGCCAGCAGCCCCCGTAACTCTGGAAACACCATATATTTT.